These 7 T cell receptor beta chains share one sample of origin, sequenced in a study of T cells of healthy individuals. TCRdb used MiXCR to reprocess the 5' RACE reads, holding one entry per CDR3 protein. The sample lists under 70,000 distinct CDR3 sequences; roughly 14% were seen once. The receptors originated from a human donor in good health.

In its sample, this clonotype was seen a few times. The V call is TRBV20-1, the J call TRBJ2-1; 10 bases match TRBD2. The CDR3 consists of 15 residues. CDR1 is DFQATT, CDR2 SNEGSKA, per germline (reference sequence). Germline trimming cut 5 bases from V and 2 bases from J; bases unmatched to any gene: 6. For the CDR3, the DNA is TGCAGTGCTGGTCTAGCGGGGGTGACCTACAATGAGCAGTTCTTC. Its protein is CSAGLAGVTYNEQFF.

Remarks on this clonotype: A read error may account for a junction end that differs from germline. This chain joins TRBV6-1 and TRBJ1-4, with a weak D call TRBD1 (5 bases). CDR3 length: 15 residues. Germline values: CDR1 MNHNS, CDR2 SASEGT. The CDR3 DNA is TGTGCCAGCAGTCAACCGGGACGGGCGCCTGAAAAACTGTCTTTT. Its protein is CASSQPGRAPEKLSF.

This clonotype was counted ten times or more. V is TRBV7-6 and J is TRBJ2-3, with D uncertain. The CDR3 is made up of 13 amino acids. V dropped 5 bases and J dropped 0 bases, with 6 bases sitting between them. Looked up from germline, CDR1 is SGHVS and CDR2 is FNYEAQ. CDR3 coding DNA: TGTGCCAGCAGCCGAGTTAGCACAGATACGCAGTATTTT. It codes for CASSRVSTDTQYF.

A few counts support this clonotype. V is TRBV29-1 and J is TRBJ2-7, with TRBD1 matching over 10 bases. Germline V gives CDR1 SQVTM, CDR2 ANQGSEA. V lost 7 bases to trimming and J lost 5 bases; unmatched junction nucleotides: 11. The CDR3 contains 14 residues. The CDR3 reads CSASVGTGEHEQYF. CDR3 DNA sequence: TGCAGCGCGTCAGTCGGGACAGGGGAGCACGAGCAGTACTTC.

The table lists this clonotype with many counts. The V call is TRBV2, the J call TRBJ1-1, with D possibly TRBD1 on 5 matching bases. This CDR3 has 14 residues. Trimming left V 7 bases short and J 0 bases short, with 12 bases between. CDR1 and CDR2 from the germline V gene are SNHLY and FYNNEI. DNA for the CDR3: TGTGCCAGCACTCCGGGACGGATGAACACTGAAGCTTTCTTT. Translated: CASTPGRMNTEAFF.

V and J are TRBV6-2 or TRBV6-3 and TRBJ2-5; TRBD2 is a possible D gene (5 bases). The germline V and J ends were trimmed by 2 bases and 7 bases, with 11 bases remaining between them. The CDR3 sequence is 13 residues long. The V gene's germline CDR1 is MNHEY and CDR2 SVGEGT. CDR3 sequence: CASSYRTAGTQYF. The CDR3 region has the DNA TGTGCCAGCAGTTACAGGACGGCGGGGACCCAGTACTTC.

The rearrangement links TRBV5-8 to TRBJ1-6; TRBD1 matches at 8 bases. The CDR3 has 16 residues. V shed 3 bases, J shed 7 bases, and the junction held 9 bases outside the gene matches. Germline-derived CDR1 and CDR2 are SGHTS and YDEGEE. The CDR3 coding sequence is TGTGCCAGCAGCTATGATTTCAGGGGGCGGAATTCACCCCTCCACTTT. It specifies CASSYDFRGRNSPLHF.